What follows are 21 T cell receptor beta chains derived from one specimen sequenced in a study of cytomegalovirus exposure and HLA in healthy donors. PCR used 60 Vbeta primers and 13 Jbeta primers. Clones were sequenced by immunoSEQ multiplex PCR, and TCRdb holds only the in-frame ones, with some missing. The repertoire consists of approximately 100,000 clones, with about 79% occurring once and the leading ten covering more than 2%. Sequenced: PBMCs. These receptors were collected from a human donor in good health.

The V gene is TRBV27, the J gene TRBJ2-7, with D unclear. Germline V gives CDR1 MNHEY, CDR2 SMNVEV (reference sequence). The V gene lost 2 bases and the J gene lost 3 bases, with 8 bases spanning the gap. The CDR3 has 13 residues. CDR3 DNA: TGTGCCAGCAGTTTAATACAGAGCTACGAGCAGTACTTC. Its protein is CASSLIQSYEQYF.

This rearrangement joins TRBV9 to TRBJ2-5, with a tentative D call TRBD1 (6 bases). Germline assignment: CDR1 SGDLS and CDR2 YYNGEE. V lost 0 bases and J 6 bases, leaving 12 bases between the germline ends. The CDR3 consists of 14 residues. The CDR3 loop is CASSVVQGTQTQYF. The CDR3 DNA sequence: TGTGCCAGCAGCGTAGTACAGGGCACACAGACCCAGTACTTC.

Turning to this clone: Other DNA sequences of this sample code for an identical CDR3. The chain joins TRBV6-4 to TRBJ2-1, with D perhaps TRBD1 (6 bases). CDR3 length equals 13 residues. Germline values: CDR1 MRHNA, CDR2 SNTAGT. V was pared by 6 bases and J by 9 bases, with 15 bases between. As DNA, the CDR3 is TGTGCCAGCAGCCCGCAGGGGCAAGGTGAGCAGTTCTTC. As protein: CASSPQGQGEQFF.

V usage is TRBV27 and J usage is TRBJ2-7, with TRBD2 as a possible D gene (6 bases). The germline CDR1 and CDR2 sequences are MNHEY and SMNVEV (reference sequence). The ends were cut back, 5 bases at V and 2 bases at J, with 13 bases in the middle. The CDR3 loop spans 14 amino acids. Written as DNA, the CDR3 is TGTGCCAGCAGTCCCAAGGGGAGGCCCTACGAGCAGTACTTC. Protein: CASSPKGRPYEQYF.

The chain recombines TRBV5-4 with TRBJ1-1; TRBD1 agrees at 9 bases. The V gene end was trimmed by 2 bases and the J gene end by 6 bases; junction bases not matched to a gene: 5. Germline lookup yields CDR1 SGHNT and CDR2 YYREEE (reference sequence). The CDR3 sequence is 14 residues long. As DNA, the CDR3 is TGTGCCAGCAGCTTACAGGGGGCAATGGCTGAAGCTTTCTTT. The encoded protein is CASSLQGAMAEAFF.

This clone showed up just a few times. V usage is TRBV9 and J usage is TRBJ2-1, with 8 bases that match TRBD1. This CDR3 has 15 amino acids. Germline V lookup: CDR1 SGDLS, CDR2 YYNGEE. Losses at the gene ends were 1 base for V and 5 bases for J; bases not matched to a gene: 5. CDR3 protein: CASSVRQGINNEQFF. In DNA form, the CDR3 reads TGTGCCAGCAGCGTACGACAGGGGATCAACAATGAGCAGTTCTTC.

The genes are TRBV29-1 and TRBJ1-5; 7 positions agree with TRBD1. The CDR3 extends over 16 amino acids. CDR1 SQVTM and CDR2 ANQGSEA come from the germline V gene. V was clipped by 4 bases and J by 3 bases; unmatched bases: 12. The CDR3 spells CSVGDSSLGFNQPQHF. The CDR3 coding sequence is TGCAGCGTTGGGGACAGCAGCCTGGGGTTCAATCAGCCCCAGCATTTT.

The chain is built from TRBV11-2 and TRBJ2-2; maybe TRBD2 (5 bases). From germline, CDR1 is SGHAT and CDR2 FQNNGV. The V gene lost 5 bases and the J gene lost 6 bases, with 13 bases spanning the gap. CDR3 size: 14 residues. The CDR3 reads CASSPVGGPGELFF. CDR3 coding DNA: TGTGCCAGCAGCCCCGTAGGAGGCCCCGGGGAGCTGTTTTTT.

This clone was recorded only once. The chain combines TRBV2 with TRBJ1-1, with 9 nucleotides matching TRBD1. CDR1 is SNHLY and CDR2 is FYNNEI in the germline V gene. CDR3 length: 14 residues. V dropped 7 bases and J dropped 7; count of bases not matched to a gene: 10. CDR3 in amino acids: CASTWTGENGEAFF. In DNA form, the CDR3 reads TGTGCCAGCACCTGGACAGGGGAAAACGGTGAAGCTTTCTTT.

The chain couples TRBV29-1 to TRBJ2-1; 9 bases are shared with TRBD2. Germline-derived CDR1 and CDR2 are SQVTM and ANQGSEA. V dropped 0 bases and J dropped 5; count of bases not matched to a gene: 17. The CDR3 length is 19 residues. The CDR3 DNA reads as TGCAGCGTTGAAGAGCTTATAGCGGGAGCACCCTCGCAACACAATGAGCAGTTCTTC. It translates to CSVEELIAGAPSQHNEQFF.

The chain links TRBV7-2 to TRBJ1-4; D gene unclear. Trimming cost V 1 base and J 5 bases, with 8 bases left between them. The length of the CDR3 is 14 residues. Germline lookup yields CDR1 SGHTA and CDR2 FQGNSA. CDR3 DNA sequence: TGTGCCAGCAGCTTAGGAGGTTTGAATGAAAAACTGTTTTTT. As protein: CASSLGGLNEKLFF.

The CDR3 loop is CASSRTGERNQPQHF. CDR3 DNA sequence: TGCGCCAGCAGCAGGACAGGGGAACGCAATCAGCCCCAGCATTTT. The gene calls are TRBV5-1 and TRBJ1-5; 9 positions agree with TRBD1. The CDR3 loop spans 15 amino acids. Germline V lookup: CDR1 SGHRS, CDR2 YFSETQ. V shed 4 bases, J shed 2 bases, and the junction held 4 bases outside the gene matches.

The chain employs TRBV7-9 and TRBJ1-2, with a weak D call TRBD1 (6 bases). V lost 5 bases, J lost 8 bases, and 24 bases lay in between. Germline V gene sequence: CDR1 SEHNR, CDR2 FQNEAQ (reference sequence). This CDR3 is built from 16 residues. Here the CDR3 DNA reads TGTGCCAGCAGCCTCCACTCAGTCCGGGACACGTTAGGCTACACCTTC. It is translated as CASSLHSVRDTLGYTF.

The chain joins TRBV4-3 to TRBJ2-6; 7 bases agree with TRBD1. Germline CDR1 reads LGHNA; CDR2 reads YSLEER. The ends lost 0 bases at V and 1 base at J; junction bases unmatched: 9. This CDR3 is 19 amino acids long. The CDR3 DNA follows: TGCGCCAGCAGCCAAGATCGGGTAGGGACAGATTCTGGGGCCAACGTCCTGACTTTC. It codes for CASSQDRVGTDSGANVLTF.

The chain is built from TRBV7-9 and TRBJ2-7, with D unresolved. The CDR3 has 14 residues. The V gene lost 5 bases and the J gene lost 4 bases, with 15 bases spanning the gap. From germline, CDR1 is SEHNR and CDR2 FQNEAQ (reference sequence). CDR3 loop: CASSPARGAYEQYF. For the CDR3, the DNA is TGTGCCAGCAGCCCAGCGCGAGGCGCATACGAGCAGTACTTC. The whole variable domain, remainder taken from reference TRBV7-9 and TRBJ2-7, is DTGVSQNPRHKITKRGQNVTFRCDPISEHNRLYWYRQTLGQGPEFLTYFQNEAQLEKSRLLSDRFSAERPKGSFSTLEIQRTEQGDSAMYLCASSPARGAYEQYFGPGTRLTVT.

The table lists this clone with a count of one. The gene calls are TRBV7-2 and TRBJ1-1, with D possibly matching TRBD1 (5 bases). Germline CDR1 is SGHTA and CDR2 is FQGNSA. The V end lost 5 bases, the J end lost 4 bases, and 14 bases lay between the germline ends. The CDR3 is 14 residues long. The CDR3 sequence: CASSLRQLPTEAFF. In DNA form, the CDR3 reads TGTGCCAGCAGCCTCAGACAGTTACCCACTGAAGCTTTCTTT.

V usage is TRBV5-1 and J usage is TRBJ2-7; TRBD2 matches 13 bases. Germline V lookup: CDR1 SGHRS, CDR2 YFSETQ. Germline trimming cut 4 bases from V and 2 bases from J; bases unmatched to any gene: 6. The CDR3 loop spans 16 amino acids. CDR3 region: CASSPRTSGGTYEQYF. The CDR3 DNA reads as TGCGCCAGCAGCCCCCGGACTAGCGGGGGAACCTACGAGCAGTACTTC.

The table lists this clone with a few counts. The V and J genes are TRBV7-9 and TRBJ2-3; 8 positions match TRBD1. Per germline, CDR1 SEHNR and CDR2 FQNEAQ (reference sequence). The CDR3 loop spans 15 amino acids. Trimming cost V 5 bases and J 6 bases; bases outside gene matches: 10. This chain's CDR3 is CASSLRDRFSDTQYF. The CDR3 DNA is TGTGCCAGCAGCCTCAGGGACAGGTTCTCCGATACGCAGTATTTT. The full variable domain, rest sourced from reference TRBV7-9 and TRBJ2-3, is DTGVSQNPRHKITKRGQNVTFRCDPISEHNRLYWYRQTLGQGPEFLTYFQNEAQLEKSRLLSDRFSAERPKGSFSTLEIQRTEQGDSAMYLCASSLRDRFSDTQYFGPGTRLTVL.

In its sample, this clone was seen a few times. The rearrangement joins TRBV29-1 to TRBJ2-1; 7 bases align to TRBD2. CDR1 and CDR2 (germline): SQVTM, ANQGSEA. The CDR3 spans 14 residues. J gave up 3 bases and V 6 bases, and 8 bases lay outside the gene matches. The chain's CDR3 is CSVPGAGIYNEQFF. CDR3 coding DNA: TGCAGCGTCCCGGGAGCGGGAATCTACAATGAGCAGTTCTTC.

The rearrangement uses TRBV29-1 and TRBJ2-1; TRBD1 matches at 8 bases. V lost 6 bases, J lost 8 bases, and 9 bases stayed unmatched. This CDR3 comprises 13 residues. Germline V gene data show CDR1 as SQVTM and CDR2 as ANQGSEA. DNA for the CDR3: TGCAGCGTAGCTAACAGGGGGTTAGATGAGCAGTTCTTC. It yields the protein CSVANRGLDEQFF.

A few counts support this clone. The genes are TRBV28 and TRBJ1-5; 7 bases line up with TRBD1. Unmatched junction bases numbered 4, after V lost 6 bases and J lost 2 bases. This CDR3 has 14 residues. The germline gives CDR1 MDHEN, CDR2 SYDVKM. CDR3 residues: CASRSGQGNQPQHF. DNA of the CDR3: TGTGCCAGCAGATCCGGACAGGGCAATCAGCCCCAGCATTTT.